The T cell receptor (beta chain) under discussion was sequenced for a study of T-cell reconstitution after alpha-beta-depleted transplantation in children. TCRbeta library preparation incorporated unique molecular identifiers. TCRdb fed the PCR reads into MiXCR, producing one record per CDR3 protein. The sample has 190,000 or so distinct CDR3 sequences, roughly 6.8% seen once. Germline CDR1 is MDHEN and CDR2 is SYDVKM. This CDR3 contains 15 residues. Trimming shortened V by 4 bases and J by 4 bases, and 16 bases separated the two germline ends. This clonotype was seen more than once but under ten times.

Source: PBMCs from the stem cell graft donor, taken from the stem cell graft. The receptor was isolated from a human donor who donated a stem cell graft to a child with Wiskott-Aldrich syndrome. The V gene is TRBV28, the J gene TRBJ1-1, with D perhaps TRBD1 (6 bases). Here the CDR3 reads CASSYRGKGGTEAFF. CDR3 in DNA: TGTGCCAGCAGTTACCGAGGGAAAGGGGGCACTGAAGCTTTCTTT.